This TCR beta chain was documented in a study of blood T cell repertoires in COVID-19. V lost 5 bases and J 7 bases, leaving 18 bases between the germline ends. The CDR3 has 16 residues. Germline CDR1 reads SGHTA; CDR2 reads FQGNSA. Original processing methods: Counts of nucleated cells, estimated from reference gene primer amplification, were obtained. Method: immunoSEQ multiplex PCR; TCRdb's copy keeps in-frame clones and lacks some. V and J calls and clone size are given by that table; D and trimming were obtained from the DNA. Altogether 200,000 to 300,000 clones are present, more than 90% being singletons, with the ten largest covering just over 2.5%.

This sequence originates from a person aged 18-30 years with COVID-19, enrolled during active disease. The sequenced sample consisted of peripheral blood. J is TRBJ1-6 and V is TRBV7-2; D not resolved. In DNA, the CDR3 is TGTGCCAGCAGCCCCCCCAGAAGGGAGTACAATTCACCCCTCCACTTT. Protein sequence: CASSPPRREYNSPLHF.